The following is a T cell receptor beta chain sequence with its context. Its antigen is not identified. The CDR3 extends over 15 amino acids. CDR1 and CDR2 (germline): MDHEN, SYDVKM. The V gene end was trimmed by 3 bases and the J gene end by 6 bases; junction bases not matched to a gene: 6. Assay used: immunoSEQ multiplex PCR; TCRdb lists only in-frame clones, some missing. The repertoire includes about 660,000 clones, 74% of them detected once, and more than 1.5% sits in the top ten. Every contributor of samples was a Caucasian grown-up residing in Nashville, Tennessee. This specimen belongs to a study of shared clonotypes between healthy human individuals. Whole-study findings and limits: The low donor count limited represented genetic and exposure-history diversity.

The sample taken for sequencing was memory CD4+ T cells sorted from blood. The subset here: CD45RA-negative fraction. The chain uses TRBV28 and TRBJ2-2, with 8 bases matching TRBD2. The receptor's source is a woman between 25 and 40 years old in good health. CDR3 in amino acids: CASSFGTRRPGELFF. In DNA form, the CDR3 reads TGTGCCAGCAGTTTTGGGACTAGAAGACCCGGGGAGCTGTTTTTT.